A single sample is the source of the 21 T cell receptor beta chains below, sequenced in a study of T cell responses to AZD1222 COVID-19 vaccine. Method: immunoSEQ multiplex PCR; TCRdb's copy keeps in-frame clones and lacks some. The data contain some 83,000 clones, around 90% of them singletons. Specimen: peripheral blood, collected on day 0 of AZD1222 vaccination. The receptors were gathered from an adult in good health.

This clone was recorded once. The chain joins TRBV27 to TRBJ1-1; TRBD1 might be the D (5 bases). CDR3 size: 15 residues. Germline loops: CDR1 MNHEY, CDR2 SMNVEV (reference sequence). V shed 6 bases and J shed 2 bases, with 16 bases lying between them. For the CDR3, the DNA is TGTGCCAGCAGACTCTCCCTGGGGCATAACACTGAAGCTTTCTTT. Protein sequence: CASRLSLGHNTEAFF.

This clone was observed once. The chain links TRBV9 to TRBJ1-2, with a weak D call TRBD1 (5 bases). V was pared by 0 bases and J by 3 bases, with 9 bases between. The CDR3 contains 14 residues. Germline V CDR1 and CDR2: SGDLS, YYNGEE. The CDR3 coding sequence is TGTGCCAGCAGCGTAGAAGTGACAGACTATGGCTACACCTTC. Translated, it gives CASSVEVTDYGYTF.

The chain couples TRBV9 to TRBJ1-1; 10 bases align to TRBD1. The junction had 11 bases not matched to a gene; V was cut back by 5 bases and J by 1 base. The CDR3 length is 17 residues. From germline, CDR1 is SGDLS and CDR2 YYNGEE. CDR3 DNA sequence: TGTGCCAGCAGTACAATGGGGGACAGGGGTAAGAACACTGAAGCTTTCTTT. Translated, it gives CASSTMGDRGKNTEAFF.

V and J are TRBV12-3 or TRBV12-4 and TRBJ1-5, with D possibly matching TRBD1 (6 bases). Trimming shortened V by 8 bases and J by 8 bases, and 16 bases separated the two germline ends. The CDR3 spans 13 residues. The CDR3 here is CASSPGAREPQHF. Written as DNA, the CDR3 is TGTGCCAGCTCACCAGGGGCCCGGGAGCCCCAGCATTTT.

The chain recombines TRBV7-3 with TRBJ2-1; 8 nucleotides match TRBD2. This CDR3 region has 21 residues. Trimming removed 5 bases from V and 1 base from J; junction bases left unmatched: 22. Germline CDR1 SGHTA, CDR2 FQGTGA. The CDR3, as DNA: TGTGCCAGCAGCCGCCAGAGAACGGGAGGGGCCCTGAGGAAGTCCTACAATGAGCAGTTCTTC. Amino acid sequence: CASSRQRTGGALRKSYNEQFF.

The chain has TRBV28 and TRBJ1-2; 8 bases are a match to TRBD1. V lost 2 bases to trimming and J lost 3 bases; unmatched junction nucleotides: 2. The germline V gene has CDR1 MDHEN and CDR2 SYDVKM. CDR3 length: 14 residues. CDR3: CASSLGQGDYGYTF. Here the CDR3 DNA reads TGTGCCAGCAGTTTAGGACAGGGAGACTATGGCTACACCTTC.

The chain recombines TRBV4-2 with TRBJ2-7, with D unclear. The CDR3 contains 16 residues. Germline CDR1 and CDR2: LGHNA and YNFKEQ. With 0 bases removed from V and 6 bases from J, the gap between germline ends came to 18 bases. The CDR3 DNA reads TGTGCCAGCAGCCAAGATATCTTGGACCCCGGACGCGAGCAGTACTTC. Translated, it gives CASSQDILDPGREQYF.

In nucleotides, the CDR3 is TGTGCCAGCAGCACTACAGGGAGGTTGGTCACTGAAGCTTTCTTT. This gives the protein CASSTTGRLVTEAFF. The V and J genes are TRBV21-1 and TRBJ1-1. TRBV21-1 is shown as a pseudogene. The CDR3 is made up of 15 amino acids.

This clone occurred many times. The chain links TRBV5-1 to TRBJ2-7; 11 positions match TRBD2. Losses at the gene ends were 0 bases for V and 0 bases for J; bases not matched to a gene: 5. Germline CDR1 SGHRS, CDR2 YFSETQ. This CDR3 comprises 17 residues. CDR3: CASSLELAGVSSYEQYF. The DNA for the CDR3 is TGCGCCAGCAGCTTGGAACTAGCGGGGGTCTCCTCCTACGAGCAGTACTTC.

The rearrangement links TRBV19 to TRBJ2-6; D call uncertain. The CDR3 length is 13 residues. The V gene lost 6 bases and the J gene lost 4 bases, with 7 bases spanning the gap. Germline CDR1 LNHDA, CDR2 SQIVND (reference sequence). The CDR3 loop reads CASSLMGANVLTF. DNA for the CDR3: TGTGCCAGTAGCCTAATGGGGGCCAACGTCCTGACTTTC. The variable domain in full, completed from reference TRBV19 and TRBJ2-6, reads DGGITQSPKYLFRKEGQNVTLSCEQNLNHDAMYWYRQDPGQGLRLIYYSQIVNDFQKGDIAEGYSVSREKKESFPLTVTSAQKNPTAFYLCASSLMGANVLTFGAGSRLTVL.

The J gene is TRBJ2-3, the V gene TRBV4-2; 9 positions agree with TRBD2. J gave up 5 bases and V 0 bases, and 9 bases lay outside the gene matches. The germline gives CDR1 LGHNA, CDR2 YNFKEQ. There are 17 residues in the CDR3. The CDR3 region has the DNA TGTGCCAGCAGCCAAGAAGATTTTGGACTAGCGAGAGATACGCAGTATTTT. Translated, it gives CASSQEDFGLARDTQYF.

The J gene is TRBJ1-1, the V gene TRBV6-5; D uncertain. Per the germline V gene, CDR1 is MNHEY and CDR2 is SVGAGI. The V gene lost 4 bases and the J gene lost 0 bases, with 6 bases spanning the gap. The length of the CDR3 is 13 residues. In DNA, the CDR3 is TGTGCCAGCAGTTGGAGTTTGAACACTGAAGCTTTCTTT. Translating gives CASSWSLNTEAFF.

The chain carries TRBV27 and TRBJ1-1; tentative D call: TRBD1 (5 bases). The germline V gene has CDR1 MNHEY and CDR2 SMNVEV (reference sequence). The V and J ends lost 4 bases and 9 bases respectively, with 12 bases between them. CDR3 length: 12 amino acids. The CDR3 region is CASSSGLGKAFF. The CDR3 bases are TGTGCCAGCAGTTCGGGACTGGGAAAAGCTTTCTTT.

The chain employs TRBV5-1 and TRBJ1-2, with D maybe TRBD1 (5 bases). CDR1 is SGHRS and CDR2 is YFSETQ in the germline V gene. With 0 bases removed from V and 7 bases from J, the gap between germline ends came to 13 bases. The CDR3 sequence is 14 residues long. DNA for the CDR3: TGCGCCAGCAGCTTGGCCTCACCAGGGAGTGGCTACACCTTC. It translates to CASSLASPGSGYTF.

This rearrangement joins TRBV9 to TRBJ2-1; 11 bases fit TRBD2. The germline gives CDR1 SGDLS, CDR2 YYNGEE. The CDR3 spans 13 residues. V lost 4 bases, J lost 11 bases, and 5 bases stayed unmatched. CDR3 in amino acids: CASSFRLAGQQFF. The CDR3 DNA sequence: TGTGCCAGCAGCTTCAGACTAGCGGGGCAGCAGTTCTTC.

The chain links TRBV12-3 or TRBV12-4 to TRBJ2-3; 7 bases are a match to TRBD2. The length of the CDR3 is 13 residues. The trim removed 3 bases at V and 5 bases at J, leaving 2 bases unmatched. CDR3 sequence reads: CASSFQRGDTQYF. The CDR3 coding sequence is TGTGCCAGCAGTTTCCAGCGGGGAGATACGCAGTATTTT.

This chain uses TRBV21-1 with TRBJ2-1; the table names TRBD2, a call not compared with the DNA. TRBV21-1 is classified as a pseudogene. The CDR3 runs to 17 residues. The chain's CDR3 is CASTARLAGVTQGEQFF. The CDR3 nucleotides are TGTGCCAGCACCGCCAGACTAGCGGGGGTCACACAAGGTGAGCAGTTCTTC.

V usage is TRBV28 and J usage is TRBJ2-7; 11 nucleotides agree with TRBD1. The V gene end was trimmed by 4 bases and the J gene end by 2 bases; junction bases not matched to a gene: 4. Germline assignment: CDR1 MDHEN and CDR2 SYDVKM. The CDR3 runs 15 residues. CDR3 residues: CASSYGTGGPYEQYF. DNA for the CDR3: TGTGCCAGCAGTTACGGGACAGGGGGACCCTACGAGCAGTACTTC. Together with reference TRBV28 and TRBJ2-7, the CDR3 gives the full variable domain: DVKVTQSSRYLVKRTGEKVFLECVQDMDHENMFWYRQDPGLGLRLIYFSYDVKMKEKGDIPEGYSVSREKKERFSLILESASTNQTSMYLCASSYGTGGPYEQYFGPGTRLTVT.

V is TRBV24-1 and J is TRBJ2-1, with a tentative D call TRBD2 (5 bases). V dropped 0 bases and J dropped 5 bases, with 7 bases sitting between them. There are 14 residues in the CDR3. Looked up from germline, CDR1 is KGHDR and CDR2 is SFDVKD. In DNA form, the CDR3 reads TGTGCCACCAGTGATTTGCGGGATAACAATGAGCAGTTCTTC. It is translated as CATSDLRDNNEQFF.

For the CDR3, the DNA is TGTGCCAGCAGCTTAATCGGGGGGACCTACGAGCAGTACTTC. As protein: CASSLIGGTYEQYF. The chain joins TRBV7-9 to TRBJ2-7, with 7 bases lining up with TRBD2. From germline, CDR1 is SEHNR and CDR2 FQNEAQ (reference sequence). V shed 2 bases, J shed 2 bases, and the junction held 3 bases outside the gene matches. CDR3 size: 14 residues.

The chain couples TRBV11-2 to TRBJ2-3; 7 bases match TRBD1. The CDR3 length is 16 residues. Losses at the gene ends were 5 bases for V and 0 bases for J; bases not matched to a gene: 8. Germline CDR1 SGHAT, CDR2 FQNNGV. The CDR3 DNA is TGTGCCAGCAGCATACAGGGGCGCCCCAGCACAGATACGCAGTATTTT. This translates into CASSIQGRPSTDTQYF.